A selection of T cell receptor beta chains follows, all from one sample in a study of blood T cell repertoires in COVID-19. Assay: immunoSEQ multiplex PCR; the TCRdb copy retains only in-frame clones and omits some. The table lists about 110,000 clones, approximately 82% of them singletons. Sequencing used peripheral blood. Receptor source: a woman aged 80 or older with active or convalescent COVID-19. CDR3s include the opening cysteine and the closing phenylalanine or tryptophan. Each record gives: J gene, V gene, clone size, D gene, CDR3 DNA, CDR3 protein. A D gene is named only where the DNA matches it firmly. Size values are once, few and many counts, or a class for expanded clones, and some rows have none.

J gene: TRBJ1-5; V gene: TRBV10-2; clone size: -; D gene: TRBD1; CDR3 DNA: TGCGCCACCGGGACAGGTAGCAATCAGCCCCAGCATTTT; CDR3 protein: CATGTGSNQPQHF
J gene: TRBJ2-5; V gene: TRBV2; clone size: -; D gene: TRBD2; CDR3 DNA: TGTGCCAGCAGCCGCGGGGGGTTGGTGGGGGAGACCCAGTACTTC; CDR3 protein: CASSRGGLVGETQYF
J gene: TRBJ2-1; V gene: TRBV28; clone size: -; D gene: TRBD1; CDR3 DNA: TGTGCCAGCAGGAAGACCGGGACAGGGCACAATGAGCAGTTCTTC; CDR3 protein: CASRKTGTGHNEQFF
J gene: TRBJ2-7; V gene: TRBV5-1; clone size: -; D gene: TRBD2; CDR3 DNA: TGCGCCAGCAGCTTGGGCGGTAGCGGGGGGGGCGAGCAGTACTTC; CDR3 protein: CASSLGGSGGGEQYF
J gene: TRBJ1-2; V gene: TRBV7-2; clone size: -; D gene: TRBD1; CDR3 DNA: TGTGCCAGCAGCGTAGTGGGATCAGGGGGCTATGGCTACACCTTC; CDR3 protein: CASSVVGSGGYGYTF
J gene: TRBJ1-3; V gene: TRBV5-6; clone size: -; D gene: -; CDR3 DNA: TGTGCCAGCAGCTTGATACAACAGCCGTCTGGAAACACCATATATTTT; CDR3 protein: CASSLIQQPSGNTIYF
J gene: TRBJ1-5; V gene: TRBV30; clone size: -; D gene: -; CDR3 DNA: TGTGCCTGGAGTGCCGGGTTGAGCAATCAGCCCCAGCATTTT; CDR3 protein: CAWSAGLSNQPQHF
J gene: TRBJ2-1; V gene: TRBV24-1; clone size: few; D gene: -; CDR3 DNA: TGTGCCACCAGTGATTTCGGTGAGCAGTTCTTC; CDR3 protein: CATSDFGEQFF
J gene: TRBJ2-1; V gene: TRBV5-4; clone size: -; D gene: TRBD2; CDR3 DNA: TGTGCCAGCAGCCCGGGACTAGCGGGAGCGGATGAGCAGTTCTTC; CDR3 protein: CASSPGLAGADEQFF
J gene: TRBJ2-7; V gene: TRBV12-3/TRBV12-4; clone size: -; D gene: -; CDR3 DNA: TGTGCCAGCAGTTTCTCAGGATACGAGCAGTACTTC; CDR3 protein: CASSFSGYEQYF
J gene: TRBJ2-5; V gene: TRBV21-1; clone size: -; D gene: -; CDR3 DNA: TGTGCCAGCAGCAACTTGACTAGCGGGAGTTTTTGGCAAGAGACCCAGTACTTC; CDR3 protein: CASSNLTSGSFWQETQYF
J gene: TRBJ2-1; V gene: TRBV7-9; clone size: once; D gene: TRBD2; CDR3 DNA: TGTGCCAGCAGCCCCTCGGCCGGGAGGGCCGGTCAGGAGCAGTTCTTC; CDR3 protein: CASSPSAGRAGQEQFF
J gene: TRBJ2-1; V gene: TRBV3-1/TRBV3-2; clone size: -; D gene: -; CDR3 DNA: TGTGCCAGCAGCCAAGCCCTAGCGATTTCCTACAATGAGCAGTTCTTC; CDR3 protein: CASSQALAISYNEQFF
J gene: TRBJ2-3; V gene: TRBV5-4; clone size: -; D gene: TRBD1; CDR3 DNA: TGTGCCAGCAGCCGAGGGACAGCTTTCACAGATACGCAGTATTTT; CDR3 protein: CASSRGTAFTDTQYF
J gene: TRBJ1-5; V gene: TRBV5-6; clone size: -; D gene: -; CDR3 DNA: TGTGCCAGCAGCACGGGACATATTAGCAATCAGCCCCAGCATTTT; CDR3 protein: CASSTGHISNQPQHF
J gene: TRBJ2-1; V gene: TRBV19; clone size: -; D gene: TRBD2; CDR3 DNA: TGTGCCAGTAGTAGAAGAAGCGGGAGGGCTGAGCAGTTCTTC; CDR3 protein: CASSRRSGRAEQFF
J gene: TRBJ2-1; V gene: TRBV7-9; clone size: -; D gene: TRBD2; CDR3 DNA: TGTGCCAGCAGCTCACGAGCGGGAGGCTACGGGGATGAGCAGTTCTTC; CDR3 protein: CASSSRAGGYGDEQFF
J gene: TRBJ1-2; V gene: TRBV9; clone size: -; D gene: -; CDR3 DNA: TGTGCCAGCAGCGCGGGAGGACGGCGAGGCTACACCTTC; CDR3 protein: CASSAGGRRGYTF
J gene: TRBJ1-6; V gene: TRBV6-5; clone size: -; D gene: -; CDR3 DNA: TGTGCCAGCCCCGCGAGCTCCTATAATTCACCCCTCCACTTT; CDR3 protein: CASPASSYNSPLHF
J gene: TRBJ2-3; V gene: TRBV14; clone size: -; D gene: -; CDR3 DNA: TGTGCCAGCAGCCAAGACAGGGTACAGCAGTATTTT; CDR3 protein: CASSQDRVQQYF
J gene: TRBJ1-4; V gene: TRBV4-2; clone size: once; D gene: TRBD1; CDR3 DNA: TGTGCCAGCAGCCCCACAGGGGGCACAACTAATGAAAAACTGTTTTTT; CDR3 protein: CASSPTGGTTNEKLFF
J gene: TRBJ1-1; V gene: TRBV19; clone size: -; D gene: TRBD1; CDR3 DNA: TGTGCCAGTAGTCCACTCAGGGGGCGAGACACTGAAGCTTTCTTT; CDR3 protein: CASSPLRGRDTEAFF
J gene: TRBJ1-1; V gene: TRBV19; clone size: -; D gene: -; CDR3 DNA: TGTGCCAGTGGGGGGACGGGGAACACTGAAGCTTTCTTT; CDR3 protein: CASGGTGNTEAFF
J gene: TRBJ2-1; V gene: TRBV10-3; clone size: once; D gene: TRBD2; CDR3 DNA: TGTGCCATCAGGACGGGTAGCGGGAGAAAGGGCAATGAGCAGTTCTTC; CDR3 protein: CAIRTGSGRKGNEQFF
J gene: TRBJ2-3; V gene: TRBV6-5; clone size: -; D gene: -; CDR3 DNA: TGTGCCAGCAGCCCAGGGCCAGATACGCAGTATTTT; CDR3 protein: CASSPGPDTQYF
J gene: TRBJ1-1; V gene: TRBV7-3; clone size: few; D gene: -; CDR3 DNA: TGTGCCAGCAGCCGGCGGGGAGACACTGAAGCTTTCTTT; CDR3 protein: CASSRRGDTEAFF
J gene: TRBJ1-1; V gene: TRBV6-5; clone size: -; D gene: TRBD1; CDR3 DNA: TGTGCCAGCAGTTACACAGGGGCGAACACTGAAGCTTTCTTT; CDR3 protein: CASSYTGANTEAFF
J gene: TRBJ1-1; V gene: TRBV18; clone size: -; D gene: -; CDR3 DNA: TGTGCCAGCTCAGGAACAGAGAACACTGAAGCTTTCTTT; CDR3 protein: CASSGTENTEAFF